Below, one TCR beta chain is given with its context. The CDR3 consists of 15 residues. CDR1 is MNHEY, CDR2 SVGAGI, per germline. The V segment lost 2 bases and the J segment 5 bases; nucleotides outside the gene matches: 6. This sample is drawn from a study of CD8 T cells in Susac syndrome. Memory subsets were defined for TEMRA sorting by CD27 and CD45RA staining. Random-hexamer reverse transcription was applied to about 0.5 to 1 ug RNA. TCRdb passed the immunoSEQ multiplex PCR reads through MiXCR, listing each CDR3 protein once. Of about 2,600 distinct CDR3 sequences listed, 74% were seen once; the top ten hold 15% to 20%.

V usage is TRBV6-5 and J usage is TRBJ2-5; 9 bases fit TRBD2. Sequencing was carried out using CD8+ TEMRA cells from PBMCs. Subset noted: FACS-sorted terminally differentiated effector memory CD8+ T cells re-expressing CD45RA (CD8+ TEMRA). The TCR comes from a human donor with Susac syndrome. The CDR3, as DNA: TGTGCCAGCAGTTACGCGGGGGGGTCTTGGGAGACCCAGTACTTC. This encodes CASSYAGGSWETQYF.